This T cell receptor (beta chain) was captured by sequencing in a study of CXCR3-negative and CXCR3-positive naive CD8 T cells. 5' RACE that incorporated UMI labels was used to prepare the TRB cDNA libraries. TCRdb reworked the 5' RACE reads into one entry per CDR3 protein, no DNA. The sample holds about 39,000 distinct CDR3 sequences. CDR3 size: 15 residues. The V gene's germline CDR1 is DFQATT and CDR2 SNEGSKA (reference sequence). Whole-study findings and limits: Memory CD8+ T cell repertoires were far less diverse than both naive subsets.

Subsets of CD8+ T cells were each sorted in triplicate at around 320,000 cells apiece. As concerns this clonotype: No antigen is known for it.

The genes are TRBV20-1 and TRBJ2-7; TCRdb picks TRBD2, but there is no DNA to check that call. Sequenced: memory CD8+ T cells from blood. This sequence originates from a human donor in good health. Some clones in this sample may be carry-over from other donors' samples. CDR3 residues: CSARAQTSGGYEQYF.